This T cell receptor (beta chain) emerged from a study of vaccination effects on CD4 cells after COVID-19. Turning to this clone: Its antigen is as yet unknown.

The germline V gene encodes CDR1 MGHDK and CDR2 SYGVNS. Trimming left V 6 bases short and J 8 bases short, with 16 bases between. The CDR3 extends over 13 amino acids. Pools of viral peptides were used by the ViraFEST assay to expand antigen-specific CD4+ T cells ahead of sequencing. Researchers isolated CD4+ T cells once 9 to 11 days of culture had elapsed. BNT162b2 vaccine or mRNA-1273 vaccine was given to participants in two doses. Data came from immunoSEQ multiplex PCR; TCRdb stores just in-frame clones and leaves some out. The profile shows some 29,000 clones, roughly four fifths of them singletons.

The sequence was obtained from a human donor who received a COVID-19 vaccine. The chain has TRBV25-1 and TRBJ1-2, with D hard to call. This sample comprised CD4+ T cells from PBMCs cultured with HCoV-OC43 spike peptides, obtained after COVID-19 vaccination. Described subset: HCoV-OC43 spike overlapping peptide pool stimulation. The CDR3: CASRGYEPGGYTF. DNA of the CDR3: TGTGCCAGCAGGGGGTATGAGCCTGGGGGCTACACCTTC.